A selection of T cell receptor beta chains follows, all from one sample in a study of blood T cell repertoires in COVID-19. Clones were sequenced by immunoSEQ multiplex PCR, and TCRdb holds only the in-frame ones, with some missing. The table includes about 170,000 clones, less than 80% detected once. The sample comprised PBMCs or T cells enriched from blood (not recorded which). The receptor set was obtained from a woman in her 70s in a cohort exposed to, infected with or recovered from COVID-19 (not recorded which). CDR3s include the opening cysteine and the closing phenylalanine or tryptophan. Fields, in order: CDR3 DNA, CDR3 protein, CDR3 length, clone size, V gene, D gene, J gene. The D gene is left open where the match is weak. Clone size is not always given. Where it is, it says once, few, many or a class for expanded clones.

TGTGCCAGCAGCTTGGGACCGAGGGGGTCGGCATACAATGAGCAGTTCTTC,CASSLGPRGSAYNEQFF,17,NA,TRBV7-6,NA,TRBJ2-1
TGTGCCAAAATCGACAGTTTAAACACTGAAGCTTTCTTT,CAKIDSLNTEAFF,13,NA,TRBV2,NA,TRBJ1-1
TGTGCCAGCAGTTTCCGACAGGCCAACTCTGGGGAGCTGTTTTTT,CASSFRQANSGELFF,15,NA,TRBV28,NA,TRBJ2-2
TGTGCCAGCAGACCCACCGGGGGACTCTACAATGAGCAGTTCTTC,CASRPTGGLYNEQFF,15,NA,TRBV7-2,NA,TRBJ2-1
TGTGCCAGCAGTCTCGGCGGACAAGGGAACACCATATATTTT,CASSLGGQGNTIYF,14,few,TRBV28,NA,TRBJ1-3
TGTGCCAGCAGGGAAACGGGTGCCCAAGAGACCCAGTACTTC,CASRETGAQETQYF,14,NA,TRBV28,NA,TRBJ2-5
TGCGCCAGCAGCTTGGCGGGCCCGGGATACTCACCCCTCCACTTT,CASSLAGPGYSPLHF,15,NA,TRBV5-1,NA,TRBJ1-6
TGTGCCAGCGGGGTAGGGGGCTGGGAGACCCAGTACTTC,CASGVGGWETQYF,13,NA,TRBV2,TRBD1,TRBJ2-5
TGTGCCAGCAGTAACCAGACAGCCGAAGAGACCCAGTACTTC,CASSNQTAEETQYF,14,NA,TRBV6-5,NA,TRBJ2-5
TGCGCCAGCAGCCTAAGGACTAGCGGGAGGGCCACAGATACGCAGTATTTT,CASSLRTSGRATDTQYF,17,NA,TRBV5-1,TRBD2,TRBJ2-3
TGTGCCAGCAGCTTAGACGGACTTAGCTCCTACAATGAGCAGTTCTTC,CASSLDGLSSYNEQFF,16,NA,TRBV7-3,NA,TRBJ2-1
TGCGCCAGCAGAGGGGGCCCCTACGAGCAGTACTTC,CASRGGPYEQYF,12,NA,TRBV5-1,TRBD1,TRBJ2-7
TGTGCCAGCAGCCCGACAGGTTACGAGCAGTACTTC,CASSPTGYEQYF,12,NA,TRBV11-3,NA,TRBJ2-7
TGTGCCAGCAGCCGATCGGCCTGGACTAGTGGGAAAAATGAGCAGTTCTTC,CASSRSAWTSGKNEQFF,17,NA,TRBV27,TRBD2,TRBJ2-1
TGCGCCAGCAGCTGGACAGGGGATGAGCAGTTCTTC,CASSWTGDEQFF,12,NA,TRBV5-1,TRBD1,TRBJ2-1
TGTGCCAGTAGTATGTATCCCAGCGGGCCCCACGAGCAGTACTTC,CASSMYPSGPHEQYF,15,NA,TRBV19,NA,TRBJ2-7
TGTGCCAGCTCACCAGGGACAGGAGATTCACCCCTCCACTTT,CASSPGTGDSPLHF,14,NA,TRBV18,TRBD1,TRBJ1-6
TGTGCCAGTAAGACTAGCGGACACTACAATGAGCAGTTCTTC,CASKTSGHYNEQFF,14,NA,TRBV19,TRBD2,TRBJ2-1
TGTGCCAGCAGCCCATCAGGGGAATATGGCTACACCTTC,CASSPSGEYGYTF,13,NA,TRBV11-2,NA,TRBJ1-2
TGCGCCAGCAGCCCTACTTCCGGGACTCCAGAGCAGTTCTTC,CASSPTSGTPEQFF,14,NA,TRBV5-1,NA,TRBJ2-1
TGTGCCAGCTCACCCGAGTCACAAGAGACCCAGTACTTC,CASSPESQETQYF,13,NA,TRBV18,NA,TRBJ2-5
TGTGCCACCAGTGATGCGGGGCCCTCCTACAATGAGCAGTTCTTC,CATSDAGPSYNEQFF,15,NA,TRBV24-1,NA,TRBJ2-1
TGTGCCAGCAGCTCACAGATGAACACTGAAGCTTTCTTT,CASSSQMNTEAFF,13,once,TRBV11-2,NA,TRBJ1-1
TGTGCCAGCAGCTTAGTCAGCGGGAGTCGTGTTGAGCAGTTCTTC,CASSLVSGSRVEQFF,15,NA,TRBV7-2,TRBD2,TRBJ2-1
TGTGCCACCAGCAGAGGGGACAGCCAAGAGACCCAGTACTTC,CATSRGDSQETQYF,14,NA,TRBV15,TRBD1,TRBJ2-5
TGCGCCAGCAGCCCACAGGGTTTCGCAGGTGGCTACACCTTC,CASSPQGFAGGYTF,14,few,TRBV4-3,NA,TRBJ1-2
TGTGCCAGTATGCGGGGTCGAAATTCACCCCTCCACTTT,CASMRGRNSPLHF,13,NA,TRBV19,NA,TRBJ1-6
TGTGCCACCAGCAACACAGGGGTGACGAGGCAGTTCTTC,CATSNTGVTRQFF,13,NA,TRBV24-1,TRBD1,TRBJ2-1
TGTGCCAGCAGCTTAGCTCTTGGCCCCGGAGCACTATACAATGAGCAGTTCTTC,CASSLALGPGALYNEQFF,18,many,TRBV11-3,NA,TRBJ2-1
TGCGCCAGCAGCCCGGGACTAGCGGAAACAGATACGCAGTATTTT,CASSPGLAETDTQYF,15,NA,TRBV5-1,TRBD2,TRBJ2-3
TGTGCCAGTAGTATCAGAAGGAGCTCCCATAATTCACCCCTCCACTTT,CASSIRRSSHNSPLHF,16,NA,TRBV19,NA,TRBJ1-6
TGCAGCGCCCGGGACATTAGCACAGATACGCAGTATTTT,CSARDISTDTQYF,13,NA,TRBV29-1,NA,TRBJ2-3
TGTGCCAGCAGTCGGGGGACCGGGGAGCTGTTTTTT,CASSRGTGELFF,12,once,TRBV12-3/TRBV12-4,NA,TRBJ2-2
TGTGCCAGTAGTATAGGCTCCGGGTTCACAGATACGCAGTATTTT,CASSIGSGFTDTQYF,15,NA,TRBV19,NA,TRBJ2-3
TGTGCCAGCAGCCAAGGCGGCGGCCACACAGATACGCAGTATTTT,CASSQGGGHTDTQYF,15,NA,TRBV6-5,NA,TRBJ2-3
TGTGCCAGCAGCTTGCGGGGACAGGGTGGCTACACCTTC,CASSLRGQGGYTF,13,NA,TRBV7-2,TRBD1,TRBJ1-2
TGTGCCATCAGTGAACGAGACGGGAAGAATGAGCAGTTCTTC,CAISERDGKNEQFF,14,NA,TRBV10-3,NA,TRBJ2-1
TGTGCCAGCAGTTACTCACTGGGGGCAAAAAACATTCAGTACTTC,CASSYSLGAKNIQYF,15,NA,TRBV6-5,NA,TRBJ2-4
TGTGCCAGCAGCCAAGCTAGGACCTCCTCGGGAGGCTACACCTTC,CASSQARTSSGGYTF,15,few,TRBV3-1/TRBV3-2,NA,TRBJ1-2
TGTGCCAGTAGTATGGGGCCCCGAATGAACACTGAAGCTTTCTTT,CASSMGPRMNTEAFF,15,once,TRBV19,NA,TRBJ1-1
TGTGCCTGGAGTGTACTAGGCAGGGATACGCAGTATTTT,CAWSVLGRDTQYF,13,NA,TRBV30,NA,TRBJ2-3
TGTGCCAGCTCACTTACGGGACAGGCAGGGCAGCCCCAGCATTTT,CASSLTGQAGQPQHF,15,NA,TRBV18,TRBD1,TRBJ1-5
TGTGCCAGCAGTTACTCTACCACCAGGGAGGGCACTGAAGCTTTCTTT,CASSYSTTREGTEAFF,16,NA,TRBV6-5,NA,TRBJ1-1
TGTGCCAGTAGCCCGACAGGTGGTGGATCTGGGGCCAACGTCCTGACTTTC,CASSPTGGGSGANVLTF,17,NA,TRBV19,NA,TRBJ2-6
TGTGCCAGCAGCCAAGACGACAGGGGTTATAATTCACCCCTCCACTTT,CASSQDDRGYNSPLHF,16,NA,TRBV3-1/TRBV3-2,TRBD1,TRBJ1-6
TGTGCCAGCACTACCACGGGAACTGAAGCTTTCTTT,CASTTTGTEAFF,12,NA,TRBV28,NA,TRBJ1-1
TGTGCCATCAGTGAAATGCAGGGGGGCACAGATACGCAGTATTTT,CAISEMQGGTDTQYF,15,once,TRBV10-3,TRBD1,TRBJ2-3
TGTGCCAGCAGCGTATGTTCCCTGGGCTGTGACTACGAGCAGTACTTC,CASSVCSLGCDYEQYF,16,NA,TRBV21-1,NA,TRBJ2-7
TGCGCCAGCAGCTTGGATACGGGCACTGAAGCTTTCTTT,CASSLDTGTEAFF,13,few,TRBV5-1,NA,TRBJ1-1
TGTGCCAGCAGACCTGGACAGGTCTATGGCTACACCTTC,CASRPGQVYGYTF,13,NA,TRBV28,TRBD1,TRBJ1-2
TGTGCCAGCAGTCCCTGGGACTCCAACACTGAAGCTTTCTTT,CASSPWDSNTEAFF,14,NA,TRBV6-5,NA,TRBJ1-1